These 18 T cell receptor beta chains came from one sample sequenced in a study of regulatory T cells. General study results and limits: In CD3G-deficient patients, conventional CD4+ T cells were enriched for hydrophobic CDR3 residues at positions 6 and 7.

The PCR used 52 TRBV and 13 TRBJ primers. Only in-frame clones appear in the TCRdb table, and some are missing; sequencing was by immunoSEQ multiplex PCR. This table has tens of thousands of clones, over 90% appearing once. Their cognate antigens are unknown. Sequenced sample: conventional CD4+ T cells sorted from blood. These TCRs come from a child aged 2 to 10 with CD3G deficiency.

The chain links TRBV7-2 to TRBJ2-7; tentative D call: TRBD1 (6 bases). The germline CDR1 and CDR2 sequences are SGHTA and FQGNSA. V lost 3 bases and J lost 6, with 12 bases in between. The CDR3 extends over 13 amino acids. The CDR3 sequence is CASSFVSGAEQYF. CDR3 nucleotides: TGTGCCAGCAGCTTCGTTTCAGGGGCCGAGCAGTACTTC.

The chain is built from TRBV5-1 and TRBJ1-4; D remains unclear. Trimming left V 2 bases short and J 7 bases short, with 12 bases between. The CDR3 is made up of 14 amino acids. Germline CDR1 and CDR2: SGHRS and YFSETQ. The CDR3 loop is CASSFKGQGEKLFF. CDR3 nucleotide sequence: TGCGCCAGCAGCTTTAAGGGTCAAGGTGAAAAACTGTTTTTT.

This chain links TRBV28 with TRBJ1-5; D might be TRBD1 (6 bases). The CDR3 contains 12 residues. Trimming took off 5 bases at V and 8 bases at J, with 10 bases between the two ends. The germline CDR1 and CDR2 sequences are MDHEN and SYDVKM. The CDR3, as DNA: TGTGCCAGCAGTGGGAACAGGGAGCCCCAGCATTTT. Protein product: CASSGNREPQHF.

The J gene is TRBJ2-7, the V gene TRBV30; D unresolved. Germline V gives CDR1 GTSNPN, CDR2 SVGIG (reference sequence). CDR3 length equals 11 residues. V gave up 0 bases and J gave up 4 bases, with 4 bases separating them. The CDR3 DNA follows: TGTGCCTGGAGTGTGGGTTACGAGCAGTACTTC. It translates to CAWSVGYEQYF.

The V and J genes are TRBV5-1 and TRBJ1-1; maybe TRBD1 (6 bases). Trimming pared 6 bases from V and 1 base from J, leaving 10 bases between. Germline-derived CDR1 and CDR2 are SGHRS and YFSETQ. The CDR3 spans 13 residues. The CDR3 region is CASKGQPNTEAFF. The CDR3 nucleotides read TGCGCCAGCAAAGGACAGCCGAACACTGAAGCTTTCTTT.

This chain connects TRBV6-1 to TRBJ2-7; D remains ambiguous. This CDR3 is 12 amino acids long. CDR1 and CDR2 (germline): MNHNS, SASEGT. V was shortened by 6 bases and J by 4 bases, with 10 bases between the two germline ends. CDR3 nucleotides: TGTGCCAGCAGCGACCGTCGATACGAGCAGTACTTC. Translating it yields CASSDRRYEQYF.

The V gene is TRBV28, the J gene TRBJ2-7; 8 nucleotides align to TRBD1. With V trimmed by 8 bases and J by 3 bases, 12 bases remained unmatched. The CDR3 covers 15 residues. Germline values: CDR1 MDHEN, CDR2 SYDVKM. The CDR3 sequence: CASVSSGTGSYEQYF. The CDR3 DNA sequence: TGTGCCAGCGTCTCTAGTGGGACAGGAAGCTACGAGCAGTACTTC.

V and J are TRBV28 and TRBJ2-1, with TRBD2 matching 7 bases. The germline CDR1 and CDR2 sequences are MDHEN and SYDVKM. V shed 10 bases and J 1 base; nucleotides not matched to a gene: 10. The CDR3 covers 15 residues. The CDR3 bases are TGTGCCATTTCGGGAGGCGGTGCTTCCTACAATGAGCAGTTCTTC. This gives the protein CAISGGGASYNEQFF.

This sequence joins TRBV11-3 and TRBJ2-3; D not resolved. The CDR3 contains 13 residues. The V gene's germline CDR1 is SGHNT and CDR2 YENEEA. V was clipped by 5 bases and J by 1 base, with 7 bases between them. The CDR3 DNA sequence: TGTGCCAGCAGCCCCCGGCGCACAGATACGCAGTATTTT. This sequence encodes CASSPRRTDTQYF.

V and J are TRBV28 and TRBJ2-7, with D tentatively TRBD1 (6 bases). The length of the CDR3 is 15 residues. Between the trimmed V and J ends, which lost 6 bases and 0 bases, there was a span of 15 bases. The V gene's germline CDR1 is MDHEN and CDR2 SYDVKM. The CDR3 DNA sequence: TGTGCCAGCAGCCCCTATGGGGGCAGCTCCTACGAGCAGTACTTC. Its protein product is CASSPYGGSSYEQYF.

This sequence joins TRBV10-3 and TRBJ1-2; D gene ambiguous. The V gene's germline CDR1 is ENHRY and CDR2 SYGVKD. CDR3 length equals 13 residues. Between the trimmed V and J ends, which lost 0 bases and 8 bases, there was a span of 10 bases. In DNA form, the CDR3 reads TGTGCCATCAGTGAGTCGAGGCAGAAAGGCTACACCTTC. Translation: CAISESRQKGYTF.

The CDR3 DNA reads TGTGCCAGCAGCTTTGGCCCTCAGCATGGGGTCGGTGAAAAACTGTTTTTT. This gives the protein CASSFGPQHGVGEKLFF. V usage is TRBV7-8 and J usage is TRBJ1-4; D uncertain. The germline V gene has CDR1 SGHVS and CDR2 FQNEAQ. Trimming cost V 3 bases and J 7 bases, with 21 bases left between them. The CDR3 covers 17 residues.

The gene calls are TRBV7-8 and TRBJ2-7, with a tentative D call TRBD2 (6 bases). There are 14 residues in the CDR3. Germline V gives CDR1 SGHVS, CDR2 FQNEAQ. V lost 1 base to trimming and J lost 8 bases, with 15 bases between them. The CDR3 spells CASSLEGGLGKQYF. CDR3 nucleotides: TGTGCCAGCAGCTTAGAGGGAGGTCTTGGGAAGCAGTACTTC.

V gene TRBV19 combines with J gene TRBJ2-5; D gene unclear. The V gene lost 3 bases and the J gene lost 7 bases, with 12 bases spanning the gap. The CDR3 length is 13 residues. Germline V gives CDR1 LNHDA, CDR2 SQIVND (reference sequence). DNA for the CDR3: TGTGCCAGTAGTATTACCGTGGAGACGACCCAGTACTTC. Translating it yields CASSITVETTQYF. Drawing the rest from reference TRBV19 and TRBJ2-5, the complete variable domain is DGGITQSPKYLFRKEGQNVTLSCEQNLNHDAMYWYRQDPGQGLRLIYYSQIVNDFQKGDIAEGYSVSREKKESFPLTVTSAQKNPTAFYLCASSITVETTQYFGPGTRLLVL.

V is TRBV6-1 and J is TRBJ2-7, with D perhaps assigned TRBD1 or TRBD2 (6 bases each). V was shortened by 4 bases and J by 12 bases, with 22 bases between the two germline ends. From germline, CDR1 is MNHNS and CDR2 SASEGT. The CDR3 runs to 14 residues. CDR3 region: CASSGGIAVPGAYF. CDR3 nucleotides: TGTGCCAGCAGTGGTGGTATAGCGGTTCCGGGGGCGTACTTC.

The chain joins TRBV28 to TRBJ2-7; 8 positions agree with TRBD2. The J segment lost 1 base and the V segment lost 10 bases, leaving 3 bases of the junction unmatched. In germline, CDR1 is MDHEN, CDR2 SYDVKM. The CDR3 totals 12 residues. The CDR3 spells CATRGGSYEQYF. The CDR3 DNA sequence: TGTGCCACCCGGGGGGGTTCCTACGAGCAGTACTTC.

V usage is TRBV27 and J usage is TRBJ2-2; possibly TRBD2 for D (5 bases). This CDR3 is built from 14 residues. The V gene lost 7 bases and the J gene lost 1 base, with 10 bases spanning the gap. CDR1 and CDR2 from the germline V gene are MNHEY and SMNVEV (reference sequence). The CDR3 reads CASKGGWNTGELFF. In nucleotides, the CDR3 is TGTGCCAGCAAAGGCGGGTGGAACACCGGGGAGCTGTTTTTT.

The chain is built from TRBV28 and TRBJ2-1; 11 nucleotides agree with TRBD2. The germline V gene has CDR1 MDHEN and CDR2 SYDVKM. CDR3 length: 18 residues. The V gene end was trimmed by 5 bases and the J gene end by 9 bases; junction bases not matched to a gene: 18. CDR3 protein: CASSPPFGTSGAGGEQFF. DNA for the CDR3: TGTGCCAGCAGTCCACCATTCGGGACTAGCGGAGCTGGGGGTGAGCAGTTCTTC.